The T cell receptor (beta chain) under discussion was sequenced for a study of T cells in Graves' hyperthyroidism and ophthalmopathy. Newly diagnosed hyperthyroidism, duration under 2 months, in patients aged 18 to 65. The CDR3 is 17 amino acids. Losses at the gene ends were 0 bases for V and 1 base for J; bases not matched to a gene: 6. CDR1 is SGHDN, CDR2 FVKESK, per germline. Amplified regions were TCR beta CDR3 sequences from RNA transcripts. The HTBI primer set served for first-round RT-PCR of the TCR CDR3. TCRdb re-called the multiplex PCR reads with MiXCR, one entry per CDR3 protein. Of about 560,000 distinct CDR3 sequences listed, 15% to 17% are singletons.

The chain uses TRBV14 and TRBJ2-3; 8 nucleotides match TRBD1. This receptor was identified in a woman aged 25 to 39 with Graves' hyperthyroidism. The sample was blood. The CDR3 loop is CASSQDVTGVGTDTQYF. The CDR3 DNA reads as TGTGCCAGCAGCCAAGATGTGACAGGGGTCGGCACAGATACGCAGTATTTT.